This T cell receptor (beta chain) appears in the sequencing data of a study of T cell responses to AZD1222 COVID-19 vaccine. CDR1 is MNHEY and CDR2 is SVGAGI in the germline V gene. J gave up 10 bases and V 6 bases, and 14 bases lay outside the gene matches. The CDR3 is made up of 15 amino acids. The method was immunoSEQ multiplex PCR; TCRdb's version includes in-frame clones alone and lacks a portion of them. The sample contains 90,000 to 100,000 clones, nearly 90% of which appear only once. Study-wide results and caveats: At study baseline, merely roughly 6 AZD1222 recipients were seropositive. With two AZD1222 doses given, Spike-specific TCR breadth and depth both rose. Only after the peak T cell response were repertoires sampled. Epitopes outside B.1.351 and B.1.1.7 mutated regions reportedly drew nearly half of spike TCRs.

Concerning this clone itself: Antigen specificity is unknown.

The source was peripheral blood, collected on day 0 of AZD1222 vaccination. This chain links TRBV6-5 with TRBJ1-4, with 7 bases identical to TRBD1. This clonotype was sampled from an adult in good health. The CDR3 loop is CASSPRTGPKGKLFF. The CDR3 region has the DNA TGTGCCAGCAGCCCGCGGACAGGACCCAAGGGAAAACTGTTTTTT.